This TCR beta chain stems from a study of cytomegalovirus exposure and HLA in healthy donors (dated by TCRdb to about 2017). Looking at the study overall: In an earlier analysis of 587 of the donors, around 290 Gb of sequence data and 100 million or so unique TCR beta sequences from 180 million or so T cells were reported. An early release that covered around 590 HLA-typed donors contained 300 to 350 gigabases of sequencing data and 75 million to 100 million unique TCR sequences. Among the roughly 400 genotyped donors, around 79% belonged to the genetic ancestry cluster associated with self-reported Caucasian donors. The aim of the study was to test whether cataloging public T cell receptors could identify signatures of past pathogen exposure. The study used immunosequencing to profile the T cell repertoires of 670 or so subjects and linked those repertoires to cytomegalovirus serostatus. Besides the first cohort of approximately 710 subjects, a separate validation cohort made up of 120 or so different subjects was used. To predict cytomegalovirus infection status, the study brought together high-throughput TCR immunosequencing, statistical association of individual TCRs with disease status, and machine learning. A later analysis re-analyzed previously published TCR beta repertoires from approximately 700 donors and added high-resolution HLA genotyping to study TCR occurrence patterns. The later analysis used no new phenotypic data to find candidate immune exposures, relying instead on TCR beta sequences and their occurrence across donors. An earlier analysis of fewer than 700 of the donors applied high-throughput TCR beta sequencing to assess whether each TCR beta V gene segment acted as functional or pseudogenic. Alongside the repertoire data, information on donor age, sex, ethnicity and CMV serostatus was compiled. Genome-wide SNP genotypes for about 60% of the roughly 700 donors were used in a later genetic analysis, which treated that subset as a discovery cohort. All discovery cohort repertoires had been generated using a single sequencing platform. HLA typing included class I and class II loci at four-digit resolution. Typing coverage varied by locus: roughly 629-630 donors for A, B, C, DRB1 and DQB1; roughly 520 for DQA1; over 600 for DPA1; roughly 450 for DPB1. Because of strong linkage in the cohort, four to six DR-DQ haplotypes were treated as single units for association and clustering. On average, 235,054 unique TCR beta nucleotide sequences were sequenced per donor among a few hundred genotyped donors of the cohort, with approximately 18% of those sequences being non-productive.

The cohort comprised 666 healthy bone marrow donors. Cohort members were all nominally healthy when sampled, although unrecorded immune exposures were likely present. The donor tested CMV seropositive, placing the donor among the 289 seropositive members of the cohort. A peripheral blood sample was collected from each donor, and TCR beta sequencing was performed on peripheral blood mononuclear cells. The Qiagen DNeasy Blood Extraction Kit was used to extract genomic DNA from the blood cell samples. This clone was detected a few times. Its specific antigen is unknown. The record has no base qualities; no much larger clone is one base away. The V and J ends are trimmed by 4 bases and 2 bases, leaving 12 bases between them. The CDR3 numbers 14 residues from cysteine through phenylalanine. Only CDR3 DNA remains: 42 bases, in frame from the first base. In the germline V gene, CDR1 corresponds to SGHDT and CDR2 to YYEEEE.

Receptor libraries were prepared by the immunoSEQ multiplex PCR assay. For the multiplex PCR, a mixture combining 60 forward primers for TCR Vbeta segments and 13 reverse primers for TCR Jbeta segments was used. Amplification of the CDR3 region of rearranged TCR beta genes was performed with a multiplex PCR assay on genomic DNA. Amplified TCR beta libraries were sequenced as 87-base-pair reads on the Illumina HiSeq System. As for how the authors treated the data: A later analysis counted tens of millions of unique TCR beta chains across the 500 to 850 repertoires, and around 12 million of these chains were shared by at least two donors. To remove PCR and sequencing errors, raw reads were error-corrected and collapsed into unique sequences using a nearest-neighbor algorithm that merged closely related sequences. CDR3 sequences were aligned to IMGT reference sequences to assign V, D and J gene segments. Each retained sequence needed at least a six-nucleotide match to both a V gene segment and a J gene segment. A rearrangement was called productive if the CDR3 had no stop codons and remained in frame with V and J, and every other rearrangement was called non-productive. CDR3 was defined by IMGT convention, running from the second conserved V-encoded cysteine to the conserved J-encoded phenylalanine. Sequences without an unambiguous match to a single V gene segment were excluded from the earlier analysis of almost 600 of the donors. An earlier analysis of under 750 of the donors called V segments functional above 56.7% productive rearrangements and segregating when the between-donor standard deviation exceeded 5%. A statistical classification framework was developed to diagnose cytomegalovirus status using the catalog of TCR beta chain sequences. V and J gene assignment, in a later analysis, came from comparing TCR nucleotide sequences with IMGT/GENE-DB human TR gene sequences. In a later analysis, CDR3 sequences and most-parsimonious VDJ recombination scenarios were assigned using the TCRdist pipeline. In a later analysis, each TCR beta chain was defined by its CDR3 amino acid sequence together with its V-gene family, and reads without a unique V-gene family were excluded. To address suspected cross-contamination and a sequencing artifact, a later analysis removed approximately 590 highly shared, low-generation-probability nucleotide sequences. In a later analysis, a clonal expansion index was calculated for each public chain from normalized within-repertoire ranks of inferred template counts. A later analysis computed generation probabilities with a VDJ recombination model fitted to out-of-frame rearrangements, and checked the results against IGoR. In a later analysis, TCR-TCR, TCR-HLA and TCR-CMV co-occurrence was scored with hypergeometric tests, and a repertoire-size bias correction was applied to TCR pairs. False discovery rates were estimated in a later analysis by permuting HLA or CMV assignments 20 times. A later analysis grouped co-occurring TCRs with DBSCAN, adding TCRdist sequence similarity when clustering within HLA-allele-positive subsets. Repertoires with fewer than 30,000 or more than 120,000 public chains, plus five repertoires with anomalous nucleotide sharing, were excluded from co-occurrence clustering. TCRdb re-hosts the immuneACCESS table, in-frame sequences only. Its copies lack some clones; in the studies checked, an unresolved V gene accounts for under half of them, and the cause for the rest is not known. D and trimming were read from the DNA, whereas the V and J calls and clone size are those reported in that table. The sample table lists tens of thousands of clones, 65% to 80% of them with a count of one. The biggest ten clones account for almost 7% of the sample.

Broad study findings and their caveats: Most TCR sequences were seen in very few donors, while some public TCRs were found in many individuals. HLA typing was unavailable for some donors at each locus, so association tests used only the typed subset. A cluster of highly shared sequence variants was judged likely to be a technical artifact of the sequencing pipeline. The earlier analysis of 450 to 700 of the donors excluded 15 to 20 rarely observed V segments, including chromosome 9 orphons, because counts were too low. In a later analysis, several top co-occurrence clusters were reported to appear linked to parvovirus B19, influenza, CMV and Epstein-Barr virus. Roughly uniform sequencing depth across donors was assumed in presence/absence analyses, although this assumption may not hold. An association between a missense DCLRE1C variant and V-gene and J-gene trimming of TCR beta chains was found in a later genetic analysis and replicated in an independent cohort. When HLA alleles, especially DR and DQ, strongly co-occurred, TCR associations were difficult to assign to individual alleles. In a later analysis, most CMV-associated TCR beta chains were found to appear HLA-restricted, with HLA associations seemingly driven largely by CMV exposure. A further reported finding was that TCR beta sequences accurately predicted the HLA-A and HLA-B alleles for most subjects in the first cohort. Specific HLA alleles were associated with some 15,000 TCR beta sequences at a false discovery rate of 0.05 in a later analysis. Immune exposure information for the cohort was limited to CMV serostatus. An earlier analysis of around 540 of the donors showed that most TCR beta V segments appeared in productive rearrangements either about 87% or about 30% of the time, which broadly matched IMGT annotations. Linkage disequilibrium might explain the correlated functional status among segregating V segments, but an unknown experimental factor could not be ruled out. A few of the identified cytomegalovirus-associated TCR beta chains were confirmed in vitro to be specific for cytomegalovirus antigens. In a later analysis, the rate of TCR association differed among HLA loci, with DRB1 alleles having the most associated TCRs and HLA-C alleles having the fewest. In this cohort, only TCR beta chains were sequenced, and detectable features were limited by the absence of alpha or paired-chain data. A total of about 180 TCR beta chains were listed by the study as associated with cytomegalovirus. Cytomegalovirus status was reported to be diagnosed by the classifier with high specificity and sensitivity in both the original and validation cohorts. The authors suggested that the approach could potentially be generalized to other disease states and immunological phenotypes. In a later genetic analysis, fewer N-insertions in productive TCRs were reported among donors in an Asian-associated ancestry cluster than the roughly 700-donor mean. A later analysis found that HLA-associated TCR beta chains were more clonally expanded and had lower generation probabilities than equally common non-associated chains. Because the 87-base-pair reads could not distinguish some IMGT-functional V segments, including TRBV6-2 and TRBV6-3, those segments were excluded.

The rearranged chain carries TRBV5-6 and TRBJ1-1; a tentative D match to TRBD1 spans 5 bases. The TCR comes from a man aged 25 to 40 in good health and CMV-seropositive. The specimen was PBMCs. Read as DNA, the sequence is TGTGCCAGCAGCCTGACAGCTATCAACACTGAAGCTTTCTTT. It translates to CASSLTAINTEAFF.